This TCR beta chain was found in a study of OX40 agonist ivuxolimab in advanced cancers. At the level of the study: Ivuxolimab doses were 0.01, 0.1, 0.3, 1.5, 3 or 10 mg/kg every 2 weeks. Study outcomes and limitations: On average, CD8+ T cells had more expanded clones than CD4+. In the 0.1 to 3.0 mg/kg range, CD4+ and CD8+ blood T cells had expanded clonally by week 6.

Germline trimming cut 3 bases from V and 6 bases from J; bases unmatched to any gene: 4. Per germline, CDR1 SEHNR and CDR2 FQNEAQ (reference sequence). This CDR3 region has 13 residues. Profiled with immunoSEQ multiplex PCR; TCRdb holds only in-frame clones, not every one. The table has around 88,000 clones, around 92% seen once. In regard to this clone: Its specificity is not known.

This TCR derives from an adult with an advanced solid tumor such as melanoma, head and neck, liver or kidney cancer. Source: CD4+ or CD8+ T cells sorted from blood, taken in a trial of the OX40 agonist ivuxolimab. The rearrangement links TRBV7-9 to TRBJ1-2; 7 bases map to TRBD1. Here the CDR3 DNA reads TGTGCCAGCAGCTTCGACAGGGTTGATGGCTACACCTTC. Its protein is CASSFDRVDGYTF. Full variable domain (missing parts from reference TRBV7-9 and TRBJ1-2): DTGVSQNPRHKITKRGQNVTFRCDPISEHNRLYWYRQTLGQGPEFLTYFQNEAQLEKSRLLSDRFSAERPKGSFSTLEIQRTEQGDSAMYLCASSFDRVDGYTFGSGTRLTVV.